This TCR beta chain was retrieved from a study of cytomegalovirus exposure and HLA in healthy donors. Notes on the study in general: Specific recognition of CMV antigens was confirmed in vitro for a few chains (all CMV-associated).

On this clone: Its specificity is unknown.

Only in-frame clones appear in the TCRdb table, and some are missing; sequencing was by immunoSEQ multiplex PCR. The repertoire holds approximately 150,000 clones, around nine tenths seen once, with approximately 8.7% in the top ten. The donors belonged to the roughly 130-subject validation cohort, separate from the approximately 700-subject first cohort. V gave up 3 bases and J gave up 8 bases, with 24 bases separating them. This CDR3 has 17 residues. Germline loops: CDR1 SGHDT, CDR2 YYEEEE. The chain employs TRBV5-6 and TRBJ2-1; TRBD1 might be the D (6 bases). The sequence derives from a man in his late teens or twenties in good health and CMV-seropositive. The material sequenced was PBMCs. CDR3 amino acids: CASSSPALDSGLDEQFF. The CDR3 nucleotides are TGTGCCAGCAGCTCCCCCGCTTTGGACAGTGGACTCGATGAGCAGTTCTTC.